This T cell receptor beta chain was documented in a study of T cells expressing NK-cell markers. Study details: CD3+CD56+NKG2C+, CD3+CD56+NKG2C- and CD3+CD56-NKG2C+ T cells, once sorted, supplied the TCR beta repertoires.

TCRdb reprocessed the 5' RACE reads and reports one entry per CDR3 protein, with no DNA. The sample table includes 200,000 to 300,000 distinct CDR3 sequences. The V gene's germline CDR1 is SEHNR and CDR2 FQNEAQ (reference sequence). CDR3 size: 16 residues. The sequenced sample consisted of blood T cells: a sorted CD56 or NKG2C T cell subset, CD4+ or CD8+ T cells, or bulk PBMC T cells (not recorded which). The TCR was taken from a man aged 18 to 30 in good health. The gene calls are TRBV7-9 and TRBJ2-1; no DNA is available, so the TRBD2 call from TCRdb remains unchecked. The CDR3: CASSFLRTSGTNEQFF.